Listed below are T cell receptor beta chains from one sample, sequenced in a study of cytomegalovirus exposure and HLA in healthy donors. Sequenced by immunoSEQ multiplex PCR; TCRdb stores in-frame clones only, minus some. Reported are tens of thousands of clones; the ten largest clones contain 15%. Specimen: PBMCs. Receptors originate from a man aged 45-60 years in good health and CMV-seropositive. Both conserved end residues are part of each CDR3. Fields, in order: D gene, V gene, J gene, CDR3 DNA, CDR3 protein. A D gene is named only where the DNA matches it firmly.

-	TRBV19	TRBJ1-5	TGTGCCAGTAGTATTTTTTGGCAGGTTAGCAATCAGCCCCAGCATTTT	CASSIFWQVSNQPQHF
TRBD1	TRBV5-8	TRBJ1-2	TGTGCCAGCAGCTGGACAGGGATCTATGGCTACACCTTC	CASSWTGIYGYTF
-	TRBV30	TRBJ1-2	TGTGCCTGGAGTGTATCAACCAGACAGCTTCTCTATGGCTACACCTTC	CAWSVSTRQLLYGYTF
TRBD2	TRBV6-1	TRBJ2-1	TGTGCCAGCAGGGCGGGAGACGCCTACAATGAGCAGTTCTTC	CASRAGDAYNEQFF
TRBD2	TRBV7-9	TRBJ2-1	TGTGCCAGCACGGGACTAGCGGAGTGGCGGTACAATGAGCAGTTCTTC	CASTGLAEWRYNEQFF
TRBD2	TRBV5-6	TRBJ2-7	TGTGCCAGCAGCTTTTTAGGGAAGCGGGAACTCTACGAGCAGTACTTC	CASSFLGKRELYEQYF
-	TRBV5-1	TRBJ1-5	TGCGCCAGCAGCTTGGGGGAGAGCAATCAGCCCCAGCATTTT	CASSLGESNQPQHF
TRBD2	TRBV11-2	TRBJ2-1	TGTGCCAGCAGCTTAGATGGACTAGCGGGAGGAGGGACCTACAATGAGCAGTTCTTC	CASSLDGLAGGGTYNEQFF
TRBD1	TRBV6-5	TRBJ1-2	TGTGCCAGCAGTTACTCTACGAGGGGGCTCAATGGCTACACCTTC	CASSYSTRGLNGYTF
-	TRBV11-2	TRBJ2-1	TGTGCCAGCAGCTTCAAGTGGTCTAGAGACGAGCAGTTCTTC	CASSFKWSRDEQFF
TRBD1	TRBV2	TRBJ1-4	TGTGCCAGCAGGGAATCAGAGGGGGCGAATACACTGTTTTTT	CASRESEGANTLFF
TRBD2	TRBV4-2	TRBJ2-2	TGTGCCAGCACCAAAGGGAGGGGGAACACCGGGGAGCTGTTTTTT	CASTKGRGNTGELFF
-	TRBV19	TRBJ1-5	TGTGCCAGTAGTCTCCTCGGGGGTAGCAATCAGCCCCAGCATTTT	CASSLLGGSNQPQHF
-	TRBV7-2	TRBJ1-2	TGTGCCAGCAGCTTAGACAGGTCCGACTATGGCTACACCTTC	CASSLDRSDYGYTF
-	TRBV28	TRBJ1-5	TGTGCCAGCAGTTTAGGGGCGGGATATGGTGGCAATCAGCCCCAGCATTTT	CASSLGAGYGGNQPQHF
TRBD2	TRBV7-3	TRBJ2-7	TGTGCCAGCTCCCGGGGGGACGGGAGGGACGAGCAGTACTTC	CASSRGDGRDEQYF
TRBD1	TRBV29-1	TRBJ1-1	TGCAGCGTCCAAGATACAGGGGGGACTGAAGCTTTCTTT	CSVQDTGGTEAFF
-	TRBV6-1	TRBJ2-2	TGTGCCAGCAGTGAAGCAATCGGACTCACCGGGGAGCTGTTTTTT	CASSEAIGLTGELFF
-	TRBV10-1	TRBJ1-2	TGCGCCAGCAGTCGCGGACAGTTCTATGGCTACACCTTC	CASSRGQFYGYTF
-	TRBV28	TRBJ2-3	TGTGCCAGCAGTTTGTCTACCTTCTTCACAGATACGCAGTATTTT	CASSLSTFFTDTQYF
-	TRBV6-1	TRBJ1-5	TGTGCCAGCAGTGAAACGGCGGTTGGGAGTCTGGGGGGTCAGCCCCAGCATTTT	CASSETAVGSLGGQPQHF
-	TRBV9	TRBJ1-3	TGTGCCAGCAGCCCGGGAAACACCATATATTTT	CASSPGNTIYF
TRBD2	TRBV5-1	TRBJ2-7	TGCGCCAGCAGCTTGGTGGGCGCCGGGACTAGCGGGAGTTACGAGCAGTACTTC	CASSLVGAGTSGSYEQYF
TRBD1	TRBV30	TRBJ1-1	TGTGCCTGGAGTAGGGACAGCACTGAAGCTTTCTTT	CAWSRDSTEAFF
-	TRBV10-3	TRBJ2-7	TGTGCCATCAGTGAGTCGACGACAGCCTCCTACGAGCAGTACTTC	CAISESTTASYEQYF
-	TRBV7-9	TRBJ1-1	TGTGCCAGCAGAGAGGGTAGTGGCACTGAAGCTTTCTTT	CASREGSGTEAFF
-	TRBV7-2	TRBJ2-5	TGTGCCAGCAGCCTGACAGTAGAAGAGACCCAGTACTTC	CASSLTVEETQYF
-	TRBV5-1	TRBJ2-7	TGCGCCAGCAGCTCGGAGAGGGGGAGAGGCTACGAGCAGTACTTC	CASSSERGRGYEQYF
TRBD1	TRBV6-1	TRBJ1-5	TGTGCCAGCAGTGATCAGGACAGGGGGGTTCAGCCCCAGCATTTT	CASSDQDRGVQPQHF
TRBD1	TRBV7-9	TRBJ1-5	TGTGCCAGCAGCGGCGGGACAGGGGTTGATCAGCCCCAGCATTTT	CASSGGTGVDQPQHF
TRBD1	TRBV2	TRBJ1-1	TGTGCCAGCAGGGGGGACAGGGGGAGGATGAACACTGAAGCTTTCTTT	CASRGDRGRMNTEAFF
-	TRBV18	TRBJ2-6	TGTGCCAGCTCAGCGCAAGAATCTGGGGCCAACGTCCTGACTTTC	CASSAQESGANVLTF
TRBD2	TRBV7-9	TRBJ2-2	TGTGCCAGCACAACATACGGCGGGAGCGGGACCGGGGAGCTGTTTTTT	CASTTYGGSGTGELFF
TRBD1	TRBV4-1	TRBJ1-1	TGCGCCAGCAGCCAAGATCCCGGGACAGGGAACACTGAAGCTTTCTTT	CASSQDPGTGNTEAFF
-	TRBV4-1	TRBJ1-4	TGCGCCAGCAGCCAAGAAGCAGGGGTAGATGAAAAACTGTTTTTT	CASSQEAGVDEKLFF
TRBD2	TRBV7-2	TRBJ2-5	TGTGCCAGCAGCCGGGGGGTTCGCGAGACCCAGTACTTC	CASSRGVRETQYF
TRBD2	TRBV11-3	TRBJ2-2	TGTGCCAGCAGCCCGGGACTAACGGACACCGGGGAGCTGTTTTTT	CASSPGLTDTGELFF
-	TRBV28	TRBJ1-4	TGTGCCAGCAGTTTACGGGCGGGGAAACTGTTTTTT	CASSLRAGKLFF
-	TRBV7-7	TRBJ2-2	TGTGCTAGCAGCTTTGGGCGGGATGGGGAGCTGTTTTTT	CASSFGRDGELFF
TRBD2	TRBV27	TRBJ2-1	TGTGCCAGCAGTCTCACTCCCCTACTAGCGGGAGGACCGGACAATGAGCAGTTCTTC	CASSLTPLLAGGPDNEQFF
TRBD2	TRBV6-5	TRBJ2-4	TGTGCCAGCAGTTACTCGAGGGAGGGCCTGAACATTCAGTACTTC	CASSYSREGLNIQYF
-	TRBV4-1	TRBJ1-4	TGCGCCAGCAGCCAAGATTTCCAGGGGACTAATGAAAAACTGTTTTTT	CASSQDFQGTNEKLFF
-	TRBV4-2	TRBJ1-6	TGTGCCAGCAGCCCGACCACATGGGCTGCGGGGGATTCACCCCTCCACTTT	CASSPTTWAAGDSPLHF
-	TRBV6-5	TRBJ2-3	TGTGCCAGCAGTTACGGAGCGCGCGCAGATACGCAGTATTTT	CASSYGARADTQYF
-	TRBV6-1	TRBJ1-1	TGTGCCAGCAGCCAATCCAGGGGAGATGAAGCTTTCTTT	CASSQSRGDEAFF
TRBD2	TRBV2	TRBJ2-5	TGTGCCAGCAGGGCGGGAGGGACAATCCAAGAGACCCAGTACTTC	CASRAGGTIQETQYF
TRBD2	TRBV5-1	TRBJ2-6	TGCGCCAGCACTAGCCGGTACAGGACTAGCTTGACAAGCTCTGGGGCCAACGTCCTGACTTTC	CASTSRYRTSLTSSGANVLTF
TRBD2	TRBV6-1	TRBJ2-1	TGTGCCAGCAGTGGGGGGACTAGCGGGAAGAATGAGCAGTTCTTC	CASSGGTSGKNEQFF
-	TRBV19	TRBJ1-2	TGTGCCAGTAGTATGGGACACTACTATGGCTACACCTTC	CASSMGHYYGYTF
-	TRBV29-1	TRBJ2-7	TGCAGCGTGGCTTCTACCCAGGCGGGACGTTCCTACGAGCAGTACTTC	CSVASTQAGRSYEQYF
-	TRBV6-5	TRBJ1-2	TGTGCCAGCAGTATACAGGGAGCTTATGGCTACACCTTC	CASSIQGAYGYTF
TRBD2	TRBV4-2	TRBJ2-7	TGTGCCAGCAGCCAGGGACTAGAAGGAGTCGGCGAGCAGTACTTC	CASSQGLEGVGEQYF
-	TRBV4-1	TRBJ1-5	TGCGCCAGCAGCCAAGTGGGCACCCAGGGGAATCAGCCCCAGCATTTT	CASSQVGTQGNQPQHF
-	TRBV19	TRBJ2-1	TGTGCCAGTAGCGTGCTAGCCTTCTCCTACAATGAGCAGTTCTTC	CASSVLAFSYNEQFF
TRBD2	TRBV11-3	TRBJ2-7	TGTGCCAGCAGCTCGACTAGCGGTTCGTACGAGCAGTACTTC	CASSSTSGSYEQYF
-	TRBV30	TRBJ2-7	TGTGCCTGGGGGGGGGACAGGCTACTGTACGAGCAGTACTTC	CAWGGDRLLYEQYF
TRBD2	TRBV25-1	TRBJ2-1	TGTGCCAGCAGTGAGGGGCTAGCGGGAGACAATGAGCAGTTCTTC	CASSEGLAGDNEQFF
TRBD1	TRBV9	TRBJ1-2	TGTGCCAGCAGCCTCGACGGGACAGGGGACTATGGCTACACCTTC	CASSLDGTGDYGYTF
TRBD1	TRBV5-1	TRBJ2-3	TGCGCCAGCAGCTTAGGAGACAGGGGAGTCACAGATACGCAGTATTTT	CASSLGDRGVTDTQYF